This TCR beta chain comes out of a study of response to subunit inactivated influenza vaccine. TCRdb ran MiXCR on the RT-PCR reads and lists one entry per CDR3 protein. The repertoire holds a few hundred thousand distinct CDR3 sequences, with approximately 10% as singletons. This clonotype has at least ten counts. The CDR3 sequence is 15 residues long. V lost 5 bases, J lost 2 bases, and 17 bases lay in between. Germline CDR1 is DFQATT and CDR2 is SNEGSKA (reference sequence). The data were also submitted as part of a second study, on T cells expressing NK-cell markers. That study adds: The authors generated TCR beta cDNA through 5'RACE template switching with UMIs. The contribution of dominant NKG2C+ clonotypes to CD8+ T cells in roughly 6 donors was 1.0-7.0%. The leading position in the CD3+CD56-NKG2C+ fraction of several donors also went to these clonotypes. Expanded NKG2C+ T cell clones were not confirmed as HCMV-specific.

The chain recombines TRBV20-1 with TRBJ2-3; a possible D gene is TRBD1 (6 bases). This material consisted of PBMCs from blood, taken on the day of vaccination. The clonotype comes from a man aged 45-65 years who received an inactivated influenza vaccine. CDR3 loop: CSAPEGVRPTDTQYF. CDR3 DNA: TGCAGTGCTCCAGAGGGGGTGCGGCCCACAGATACGCAGTATTTT.